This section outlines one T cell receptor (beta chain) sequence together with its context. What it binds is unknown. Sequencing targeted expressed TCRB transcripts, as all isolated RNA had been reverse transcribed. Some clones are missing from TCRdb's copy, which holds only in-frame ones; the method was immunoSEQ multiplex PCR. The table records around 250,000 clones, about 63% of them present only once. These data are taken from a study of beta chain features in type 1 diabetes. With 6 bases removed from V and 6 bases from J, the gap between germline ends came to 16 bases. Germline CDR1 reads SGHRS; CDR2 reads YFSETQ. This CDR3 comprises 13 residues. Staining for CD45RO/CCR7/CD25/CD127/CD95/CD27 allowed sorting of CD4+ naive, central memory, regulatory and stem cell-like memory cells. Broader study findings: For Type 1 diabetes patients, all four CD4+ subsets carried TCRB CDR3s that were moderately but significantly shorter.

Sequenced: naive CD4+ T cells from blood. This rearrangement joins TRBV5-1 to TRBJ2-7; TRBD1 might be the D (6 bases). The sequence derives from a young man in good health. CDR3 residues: CASKTQGSGEQYF. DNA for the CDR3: TGCGCCAGCAAGACTCAGGGGAGTGGCGAGCAGTACTTC.